This TCR beta chain was sequenced for a study of T-cell reconstitution after alpha-beta-depleted transplantation in children. The CDR3 spans 14 residues. The germline V and J ends were trimmed by 2 bases and 6 bases, with 11 bases remaining between them. Germline V lookup: CDR1 MNHEY, CDR2 SVGAGI. It was with unique molecular identifiers that the TCRbeta library was prepared. TCRdb itself ran the PCR reads through MiXCR, one entry per CDR3 protein. The data show about 440,000 distinct CDR3 sequences, with approximately 42% seen just once and under 30% held by the top ten. Comment on this clonotype: Its cognate antigen is unknown.

Regarding the study as a whole: From newly produced T cells came most of the T-cell counts and diversity one year after transplant. Surviving recipient T cells and intrathymic progenitors accounted for some patients' high TCRbeta diversity at day 60. Reported findings indicate that, about two months after transplant, alpha-beta T cells came from several hundred expanded clones, which were derived from non-depleted graft cells.

This chain links TRBV6-5 with TRBJ1-5, with D possibly matching TRBD1 (5 bases). Here the sequenced sample was PBMCs, taken before TCRalphabeta/CD19-depleted stem cell transplant. The source is a girl aged 2 to 10 with aplastic anemia, due to receive a stem cell transplant. This chain's CDR3 is CASSYLRGTQPQHF. In DNA form, the CDR3 reads TGTGCCAGCAGTTACCTGCGGGGCACTCAGCCCCAGCATTTT.